Below, 3 T cell receptor beta chains from the same sample are listed, as sequenced in a study of T cell responses to AZD1222 COVID-19 vaccine. Data came from immunoSEQ multiplex PCR; TCRdb stores just in-frame clones and leaves some out. The sample lists some 160,000 clones, approximately 93% occurring once. The sample was peripheral blood, taken on day 0 of AZD1222 vaccination. These receptors were taken from an adult in good health.

The rearrangement links TRBV5-1 to TRBJ1-2; 7 bases are a match to TRBD1. Trimming removed 4 bases from V and 2 bases from J; junction bases left unmatched: 5. CDR1 is SGHRS, CDR2 YFSETQ, per germline. The CDR3 is made up of 14 amino acids. CDR3 sequence (DNA): TGCGCCAGCAGCGACGGACAGGTCAACTATGGCTACACCTTC. Translated: CASSDGQVNYGYTF.

The J gene is TRBJ2-2, the V gene TRBV7-3, with D possibly matching TRBD2 (6 bases). CDR3 size: 17 residues. V lost 1 base, J lost 5 bases, and 17 bases lay in between. Germline CDR1 SGHTA, CDR2 FQGTGA. The CDR3: CASSLIGGKGRTGELFF. DNA of the CDR3: TGTGCCAGCAGCTTAATCGGCGGGAAAGGGAGAACCGGGGAGCTGTTTTTT.

The V and J genes are TRBV30 and TRBJ1-6, with D perhaps matching TRBD1 (5 bases). This CDR3 contains 15 residues. Germline V gene sequence: CDR1 GTSNPN, CDR2 SVGIG (reference sequence). Trimming stripped 2 bases from V and 10 bases from J, with 18 bases between. The CDR3 region is CAWSWRGTSPSPLHF. In DNA, the CDR3 is TGTGCCTGGAGTTGGCGGGGGACGAGCCCATCACCCCTCCACTTT.